The entry that follows covers one T cell receptor (beta chain) sequence. Treatment in this sample: randomized to nivolumab then ipilimumab (arm A) or the reverse (arm B). DNA-damaging chemotherapy had not been given to any patient beforehand. PBMC sorting kept live CD3+CD8+ cells without CD19 or CD56. The repertoire was sequenced with immunoSEQ multiplex PCR; TCRdb's copy has only in-frame clones and lacks some. The sample includes 15,000 to 20,000 clones, approximately 70% seen only once; the top ten take 12%. The sample is drawn from a study of sequential checkpoint blockade in melanoma. Study-level information: Randomization was 1:1 between first-line nivolumab→ipilimumab and ipilimumab→nivolumab. Both treatment sequences were followed by maintenance nivolumab.

The CDR3 spans 12 residues. The V end lost 3 bases, the J end lost 10 bases, and 10 bases lay between the germline ends. Per the germline V gene, CDR1 is SEHNR and CDR2 is FQNEAQ (reference sequence). The sequences come from CD8+ T cells sorted from blood (inferred from file names), collected from a patient given nivolumab and ipilimumab in sequence. The genes are TRBV7-9 and TRBJ2-1; the D gene is possibly TRBD2 (5 bases). The clonotype was recovered from a human donor with melanoma. CDR3 protein: CASSFGELEQFF. Written as DNA, the CDR3 is TGTGCCAGCAGCTTTGGGGAGTTAGAGCAGTTCTTC.